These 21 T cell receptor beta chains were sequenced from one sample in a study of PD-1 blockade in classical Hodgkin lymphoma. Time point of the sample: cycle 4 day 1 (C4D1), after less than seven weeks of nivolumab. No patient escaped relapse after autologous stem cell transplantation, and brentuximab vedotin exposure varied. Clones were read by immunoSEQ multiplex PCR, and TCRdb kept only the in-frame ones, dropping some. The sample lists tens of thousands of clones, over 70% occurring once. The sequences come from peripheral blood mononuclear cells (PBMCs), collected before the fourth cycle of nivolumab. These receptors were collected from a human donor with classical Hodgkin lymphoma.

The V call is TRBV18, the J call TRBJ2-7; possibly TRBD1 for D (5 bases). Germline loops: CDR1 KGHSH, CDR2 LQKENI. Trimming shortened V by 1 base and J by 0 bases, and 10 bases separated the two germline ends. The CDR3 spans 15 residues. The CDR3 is CASSPQGMSSYEQYF. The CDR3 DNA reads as TGTGCCAGCTCACCACAGGGGATGAGCTCCTACGAGCAGTACTTC. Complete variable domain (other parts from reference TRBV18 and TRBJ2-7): NAGVMQNPRHLVRRRGQEARLRCSPMKGHSHVYWYRQLPEEGLKFMVYLQKENIIDESGMPKERFSAEFPKEGPSILRIQQVVRGDSAAYFCASSPQGMSSYEQYFGPGTRLTVT.

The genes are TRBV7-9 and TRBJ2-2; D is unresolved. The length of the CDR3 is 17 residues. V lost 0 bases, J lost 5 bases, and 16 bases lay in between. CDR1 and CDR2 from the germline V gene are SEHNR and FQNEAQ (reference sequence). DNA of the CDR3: TGTGCCAGCAGCTTAGCCGACTCAAAAGGGTGGACCGGGGAGCTGTTTTTT. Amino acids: CASSLADSKGWTGELFF.

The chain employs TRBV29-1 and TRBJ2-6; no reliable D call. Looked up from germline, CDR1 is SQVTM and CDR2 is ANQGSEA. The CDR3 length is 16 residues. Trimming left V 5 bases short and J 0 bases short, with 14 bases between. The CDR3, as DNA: TGCAGCGTTTCGACGGATGTAAACTCTGGGGCCAACGTCCTGACTTTC. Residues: CSVSTDVNSGANVLTF.

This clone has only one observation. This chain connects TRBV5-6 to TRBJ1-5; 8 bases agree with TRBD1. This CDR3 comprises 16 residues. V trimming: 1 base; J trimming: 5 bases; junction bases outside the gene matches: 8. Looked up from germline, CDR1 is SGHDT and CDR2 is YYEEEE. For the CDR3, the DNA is TGTGCCAGCAGCTTGTTTCGACAGGGGCCGGATCAGCCCCAGCATTTT. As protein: CASSLFRQGPDQPQHF.

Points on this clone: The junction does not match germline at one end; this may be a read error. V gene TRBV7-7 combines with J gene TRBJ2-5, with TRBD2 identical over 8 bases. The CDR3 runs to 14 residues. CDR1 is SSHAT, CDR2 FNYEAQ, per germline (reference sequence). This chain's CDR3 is CASSKRGNQETQYF. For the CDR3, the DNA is TGTGCTAGCAGCAAGCGGGGGAACCAAGAGACCCAGTACTTC. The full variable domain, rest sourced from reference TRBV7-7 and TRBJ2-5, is GAGVSQSPRYKVTKRGQDVTLRCDPISSHATLYWYQQALGQGPEFLTYFNYEAQPDKSGLPSDRFSAERPEGSISTLTIQRTEQRDSAMYRCASSKRGNQETQYFGPGTRLLVL.

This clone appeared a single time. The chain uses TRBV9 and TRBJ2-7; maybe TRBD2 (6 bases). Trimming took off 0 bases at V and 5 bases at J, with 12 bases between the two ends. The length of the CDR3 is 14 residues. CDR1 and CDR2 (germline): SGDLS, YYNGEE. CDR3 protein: CASSVDGGRDEQYF. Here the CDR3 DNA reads TGTGCCAGCAGCGTAGACGGGGGTAGGGACGAGCAGTACTTC.

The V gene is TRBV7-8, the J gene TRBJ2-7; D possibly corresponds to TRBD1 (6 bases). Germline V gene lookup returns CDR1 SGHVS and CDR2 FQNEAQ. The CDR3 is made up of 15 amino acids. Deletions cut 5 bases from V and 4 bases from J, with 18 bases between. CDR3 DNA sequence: TGTGCCAGCAGCCTCCGGGCAGGGGTATTGTACGAGCAGTACTTC. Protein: CASSLRAGVLYEQYF.

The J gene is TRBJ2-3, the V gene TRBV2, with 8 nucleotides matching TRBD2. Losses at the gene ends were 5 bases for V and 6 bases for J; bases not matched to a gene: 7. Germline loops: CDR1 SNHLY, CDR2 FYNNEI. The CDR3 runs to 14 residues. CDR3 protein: CASSPGLVVDTQYF. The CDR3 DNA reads TGTGCCAGCAGTCCGGGACTAGTGGTGGATACGCAGTATTTT.

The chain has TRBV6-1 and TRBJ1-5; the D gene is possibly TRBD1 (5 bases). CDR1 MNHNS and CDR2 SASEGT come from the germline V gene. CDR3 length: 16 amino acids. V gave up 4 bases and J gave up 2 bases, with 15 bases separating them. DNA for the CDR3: TGTGCCAGCAGTGCCATTGGGGGGTTTGGCAATCAGCCCCAGCATTTT. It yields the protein CASSAIGGFGNQPQHF.

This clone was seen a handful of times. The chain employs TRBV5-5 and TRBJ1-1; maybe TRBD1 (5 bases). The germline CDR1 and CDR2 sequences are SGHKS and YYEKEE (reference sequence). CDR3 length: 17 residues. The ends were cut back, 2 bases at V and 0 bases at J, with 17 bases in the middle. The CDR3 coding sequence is TGTGCCAGCAGCTTCAACCTAAAGAAGGGGCTGAACACTGAAGCTTTCTTT. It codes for CASSFNLKKGLNTEAFF. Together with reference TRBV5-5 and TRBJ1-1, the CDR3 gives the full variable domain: DAGVTQSPTHLIKTRGQQVTLRCSPISGHKSVSWYQQVLGQGPQFIFQYYEKEERGRGNFPDRFSARQFPNYSSELNVNALLLGDSALYLCASSFNLKKGLNTEAFFGQGTRLTVV.

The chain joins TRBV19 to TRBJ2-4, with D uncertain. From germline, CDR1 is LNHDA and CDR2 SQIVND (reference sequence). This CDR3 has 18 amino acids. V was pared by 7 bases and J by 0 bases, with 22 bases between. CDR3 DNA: TGTGCCAGTATTTATGTTCATGGAACATTATCAGCCAAAAACATTCAGTACTTC. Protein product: CASIYVHGTLSAKNIQYF.

DNA of the CDR3: TGTGCCAGCAGCTTATACGAGGGCAGCCCCAATCAGCCCCAGCATTTT. It specifies CASSLYEGSPNQPQHF. The chain has TRBV7-9 and TRBJ1-5; no clear D gene. Germline V lookup: CDR1 SEHNR, CDR2 FQNEAQ (reference sequence). V gave up 2 bases and J gave up 3 bases, with 14 bases separating them. The CDR3 spans 16 residues.

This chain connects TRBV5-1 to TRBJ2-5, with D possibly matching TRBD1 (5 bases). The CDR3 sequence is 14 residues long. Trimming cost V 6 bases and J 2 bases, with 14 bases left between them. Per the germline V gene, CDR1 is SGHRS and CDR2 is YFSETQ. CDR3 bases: TGCGCCAGCAAGGACACATCGGGTCAAGAGACCCAGTACTTC. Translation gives CASKDTSGQETQYF.

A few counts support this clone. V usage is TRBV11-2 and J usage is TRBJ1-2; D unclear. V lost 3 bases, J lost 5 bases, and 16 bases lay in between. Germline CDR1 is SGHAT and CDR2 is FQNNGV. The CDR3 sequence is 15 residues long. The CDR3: CASSLPLRSWYGYTF. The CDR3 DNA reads TGTGCCAGCAGCTTGCCCCTCCGGTCCTGGTATGGCTACACCTTC.

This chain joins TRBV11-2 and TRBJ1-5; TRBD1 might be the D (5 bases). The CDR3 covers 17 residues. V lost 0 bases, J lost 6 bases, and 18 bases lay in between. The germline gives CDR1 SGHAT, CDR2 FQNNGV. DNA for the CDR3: TGTGCCAGCAGCTTAGACGGGGCCGTGGCGGAATGTCAGCCCCAGCATTTT. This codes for CASSLDGAVAECQPQHF.

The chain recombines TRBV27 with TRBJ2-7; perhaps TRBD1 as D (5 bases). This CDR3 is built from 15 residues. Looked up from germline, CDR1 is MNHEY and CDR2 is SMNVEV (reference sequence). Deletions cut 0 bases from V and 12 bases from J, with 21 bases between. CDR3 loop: CASSLSVQGRFVLYF. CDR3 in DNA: TGTGCCAGCAGTTTATCTGTCCAGGGAAGGTTCGTCCTGTACTTC.

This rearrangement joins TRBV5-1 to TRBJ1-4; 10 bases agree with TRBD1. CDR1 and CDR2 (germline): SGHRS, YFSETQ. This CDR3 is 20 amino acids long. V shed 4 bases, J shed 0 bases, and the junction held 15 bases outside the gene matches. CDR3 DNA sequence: TGCGCCAGCAGCAGATTAGTTTTGGGACAGGGGCTTGCAACTAATGAAAAACTGTTTTTT. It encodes CASSRLVLGQGLATNEKLFF.

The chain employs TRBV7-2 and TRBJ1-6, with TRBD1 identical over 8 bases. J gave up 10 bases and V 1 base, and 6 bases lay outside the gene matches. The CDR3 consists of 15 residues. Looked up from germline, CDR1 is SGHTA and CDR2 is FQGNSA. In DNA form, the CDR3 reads TGTGCCAGCAGCTTAGTCCTGGGACAGGCGTCACCCCTCCACTTT. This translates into CASSLVLGQASPLHF.

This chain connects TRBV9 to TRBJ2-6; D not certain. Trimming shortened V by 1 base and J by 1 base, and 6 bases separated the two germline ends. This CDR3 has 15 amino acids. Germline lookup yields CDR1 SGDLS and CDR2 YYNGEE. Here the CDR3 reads CASSVIGSGANVLTF. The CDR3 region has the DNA TGTGCCAGCAGCGTAATCGGGTCTGGGGCCAACGTCCTGACTTTC.

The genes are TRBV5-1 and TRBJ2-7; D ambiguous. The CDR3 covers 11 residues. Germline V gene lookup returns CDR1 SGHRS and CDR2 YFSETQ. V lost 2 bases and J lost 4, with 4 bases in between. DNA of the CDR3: TGCGCCAGCAGCTTAGGGTACGAGCAGTACTTC. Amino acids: CASSLGYEQYF.

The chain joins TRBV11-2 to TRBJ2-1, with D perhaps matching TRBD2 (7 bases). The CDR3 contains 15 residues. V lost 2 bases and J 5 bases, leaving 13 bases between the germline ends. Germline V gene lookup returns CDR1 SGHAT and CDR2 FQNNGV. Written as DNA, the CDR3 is TGTGCCAGCAGCTTACAACGGGGGGCCAACAATGAGCAGTTCTTC. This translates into CASSLQRGANNEQFF.